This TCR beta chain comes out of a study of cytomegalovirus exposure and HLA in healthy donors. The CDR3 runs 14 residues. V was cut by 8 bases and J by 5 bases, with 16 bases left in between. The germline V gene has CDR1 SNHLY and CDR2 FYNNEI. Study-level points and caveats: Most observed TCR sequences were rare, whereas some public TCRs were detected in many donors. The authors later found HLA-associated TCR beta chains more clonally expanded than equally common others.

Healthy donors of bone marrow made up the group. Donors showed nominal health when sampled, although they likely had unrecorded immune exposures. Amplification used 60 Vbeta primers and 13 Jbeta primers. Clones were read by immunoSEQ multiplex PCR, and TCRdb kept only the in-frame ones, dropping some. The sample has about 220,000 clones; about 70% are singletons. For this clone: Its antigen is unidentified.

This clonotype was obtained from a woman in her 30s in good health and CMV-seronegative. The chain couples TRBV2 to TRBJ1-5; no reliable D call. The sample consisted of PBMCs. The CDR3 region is CASARLRVDQPQHF. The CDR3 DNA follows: TGTGCCAGCGCTCGGTTGCGCGTCGATCAGCCCCAGCATTTT.